What follows are 2 T cell receptor beta chains derived from one specimen sequenced in a study of shared clonotypes between healthy human individuals. Assay: immunoSEQ multiplex PCR; the TCRdb copy retains only in-frame clones and omits some. Among about 2,500,000 clones, roughly 92% were seen once, and the ten largest hold about 0.13%. Specimen: naive CD4+ T cells sorted from blood. Subset indicated: CD45RA+ positively selected. The receptors shown here come from a man aged 18 to 30 in good health.

This chain uses TRBV18 with TRBJ1-2; 10 nucleotides match TRBD1. The CDR3 covers 15 residues. In germline, CDR1 is KGHSH, CDR2 LQKENI. Losses at the gene ends were 6 bases for V and 6 bases for J; bases not matched to a gene: 10. DNA of the CDR3: TGTGCCAGCTCTCCCGGGACAGGGGCGGAAAATGGCTACACCTTC. Translated: CASSPGTGAENGYTF.

Regarding this clone: The junction and the germline gene differ at one end; a read error may be behind it. This chain joins TRBV10-3 and TRBJ1-1; 7 nucleotides match TRBD1. Germline CDR1 ENHRY, CDR2 SYGVKD. This CDR3 has 13 residues. In DNA form, the CDR3 reads TGTGCCAGCAGTCGGCAGGGGGGGACTGAAGCTTTCTTT. As protein: CASSRQGGTEAFF.